The 7 T cell receptor beta chains below all came from one sample that was sequenced in a study of long-term antiretroviral therapy in people with HIV. Runs used v3.0 of the immunoSEQ assay and were done at survey level. Sequencing used immunoSEQ multiplex PCR; TCRdb keeps in-frame clones, though not all of them. This sample has around 36,000 clones, with about four fifths found just once. Specimen: unsorted PBMCs, collected 3 years after starting antiretroviral therapy. The receptors stem from a man between 45 and 60 years old with HIV.

This clone was seen more than once but under ten times. The chain carries TRBV21-1 and TRBJ2-7. TRBV21-1 is annotated as a pseudogene. This CDR3 contains 14 residues. For the CDR3, the DNA is TGTGCCAGCAGGGGGGCTAGCGCGAGAAACGAGCAGTACTTC. Its protein is CASRGASARNEQYF.

This sequence joins TRBV4-3 and TRBJ1-1; D ambiguous. V was clipped by 0 bases and J by 0 bases, with 14 bases between them. The CDR3 runs 17 residues. The germline V gene has CDR1 LGHNA and CDR2 YSLEER. The CDR3 loop is CASSQENRADLNTEAFF. The CDR3 bases are TGCGCCAGCAGCCAAGAAAATCGGGCAGACTTGAACACTGAAGCTTTCTTT.

The V call is TRBV6-6, the J call TRBJ1-2; D uncertain. V shed 0 bases and J shed 5 bases, with 7 bases lying between them. Looked up from germline, CDR1 is MNHNY and CDR2 is SVGAGI (reference sequence). The CDR3 consists of 13 residues. The CDR3 DNA follows: TGTGCCAGCAGTTACTCGACGGGGTATGGCTACACCTTC. Protein: CASSYSTGYGYTF.

The J gene is TRBJ1-1, the V gene TRBV11-2; D is possibly TRBD1 (5 bases). V lost 5 bases and J lost 7, with 17 bases in between. Germline CDR1 SGHAT, CDR2 FQNNGV. The CDR3 is 14 amino acids. CDR3 coding DNA: TGTGCCAGCAGCGCTATAACAGGAGTTCTTGAAGCTTTCTTT. Protein: CASSAITGVLEAFF.

This clone has just one count. J is TRBJ2-7 and V is TRBV15; the D is unclear. V dropped 0 bases and J dropped 4 bases, with 13 bases sitting between them. CDR1 and CDR2 from the germline V gene are LNHNV and YYDKDF (reference sequence). The CDR3 is 15 residues long. This chain's CDR3 is CATSRDIGRSYEQYF. Written as DNA, the CDR3 is TGTGCCACCAGCAGAGATATCGGCCGGTCTTACGAGCAGTACTTC.

V gene TRBV14 combines with J gene TRBJ2-7; D ambiguous. With 2 bases removed from V and 3 bases from J, the gap between germline ends came to 8 bases. Germline values: CDR1 SGHDN, CDR2 FVKESK. The CDR3 length is 13 residues. Here the CDR3 DNA reads TGTGCCAGCAGCCAATTGGACGGCTACGAGCAGTACTTC. It yields the protein CASSQLDGYEQYF.

The chain joins TRBV6-5 to TRBJ1-2; D is perhaps TRBD1 (5 bases). Trimming stripped 0 bases from V and 1 base from J, with 6 bases between. The germline gives CDR1 MNHEY, CDR2 SVGAGI. The length of the CDR3 is 14 residues. The CDR3 DNA follows: TGTGCCAGCAGTTACTCGAGGGGTAACTATGGCTACACCTTC. It encodes CASSYSRGNYGYTF.